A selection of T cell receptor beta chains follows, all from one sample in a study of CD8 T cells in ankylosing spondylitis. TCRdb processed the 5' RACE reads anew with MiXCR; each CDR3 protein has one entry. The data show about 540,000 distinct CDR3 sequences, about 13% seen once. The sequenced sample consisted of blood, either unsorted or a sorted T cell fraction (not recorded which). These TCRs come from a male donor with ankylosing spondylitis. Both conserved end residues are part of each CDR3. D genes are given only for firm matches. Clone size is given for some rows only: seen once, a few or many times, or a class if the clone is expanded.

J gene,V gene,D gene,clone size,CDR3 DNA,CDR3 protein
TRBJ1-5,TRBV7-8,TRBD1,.,TGTGCCAGCAGCTTAATGGGACAGGTCAATCAGCCCCAGCATTTT,CASSLMGQVNQPQHF
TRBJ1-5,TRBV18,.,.,TGTGCCAGCTCACTGGACAGACCATCTAGCAATCAGCCCCAGCATTTT,CASSLDRPSSNQPQHF
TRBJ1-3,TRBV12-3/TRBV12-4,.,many,TGTGCCAGCAGTTTTTTAAAGAACAGGGACAACACCATATATTTT,CASSFLKNRDNTIYF
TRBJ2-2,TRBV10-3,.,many,TGTGCCATCAGCCAACAGGGAGACGGGGAGCTGTTTTTT,CAISQQGDGELFF
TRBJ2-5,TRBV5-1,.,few,TGCGCCAGCAGCCGGGAGTTACAAGAGACCCAGTACTTC,CASSRELQETQYF
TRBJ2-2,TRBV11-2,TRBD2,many,TGTGCCAGCAGCTTGGGACTAGCGGTTAACACCGGGGAGCTGTTTTTT,CASSLGLAVNTGELFF
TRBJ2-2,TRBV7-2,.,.,TGTGCCAGCAGCCCCGGGCCCGGCACCGGGGAGCTGTTTTTT,CASSPGPGTGELFF
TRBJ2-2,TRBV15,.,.,TGTGCCACCAGCAGAGCTGCTTCCACCGGGGAGCTGTTTTTT,CATSRAASTGELFF
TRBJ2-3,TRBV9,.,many,TGTGCCAGCAGTGTCGCAGATACGCAGTATTTT,CASSVADTQYF
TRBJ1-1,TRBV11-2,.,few,TGTGCCAGCTTGCTGACCATGAACACTGAAGCTTTCTTT,CASLLTMNTEAFF
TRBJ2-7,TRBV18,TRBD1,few,TGTGCCAGCTCACCGGACAGGGAACAATGGGGGCAGTACTTC,CASSPDREQWGQYF
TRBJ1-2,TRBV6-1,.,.,TGTGCCAGCAGTCCCCAGGGGCCGGCTAACTATGGCTACACCTTC,CASSPQGPANYGYTF
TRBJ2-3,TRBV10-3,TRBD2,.,TGTGCCATCAGTGGGACTAGTGCCTCGGATACGCAGTATTTT,CAISGTSASDTQYF
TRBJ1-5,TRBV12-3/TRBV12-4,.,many,TGTGCCAGCAGTTTTCGGGGGACTCAGCCCCAGCATTTT,CASSFRGTQPQHF
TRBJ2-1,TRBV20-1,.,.,TGCAGTGCAAGAGCAACTCCGGATTACAATGAGCAGTTCTTC,CSARATPDYNEQFF
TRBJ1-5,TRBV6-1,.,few,TGTGGTCTGGGGGAGAGACAGCCCCAGCATTTT,CGLGERQPQHF
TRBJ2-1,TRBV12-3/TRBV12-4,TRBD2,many,TGTGCCAGCAGTTTAACCTCTAGCGGGAGAGATGAGCAGTTCTTC,CASSLTSSGRDEQFF
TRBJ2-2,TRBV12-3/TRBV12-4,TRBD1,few,TGTGCCAACTATCGCGTCAGGGGGTCCGGGGAGCTGTTTTTT,CANYRVRGSGELFF
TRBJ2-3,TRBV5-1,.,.,TGCGCCAGTTGGCGACTAGGGGAAGATACGCAGTATTTT,CASWRLGEDTQYF
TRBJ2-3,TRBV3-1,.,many,TGTGCCAGCAGCCACCCCCACGGAGCAGATACGCAGTATTTT,CASSHPHGADTQYF
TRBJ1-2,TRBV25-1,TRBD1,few,TGTGCCAGCAGTGAACACCAGCGGACAGGCAACTATGGCTACACCTTC,CASSEHQRTGNYGYTF
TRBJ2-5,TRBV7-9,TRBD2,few,TGTGCCAGCAGCTCCGGGACTAGCGACTCCTATCTGGAGACCCAGTACTTC,CASSSGTSDSYLETQYF
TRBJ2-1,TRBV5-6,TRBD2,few,TGTGCCAGCAGCTTGAAGTTGCGGGAGGGCTCCTACAATGAGCAGTTCTTC,CASSLKLREGSYNEQFF
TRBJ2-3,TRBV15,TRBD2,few,TGTGCCACCAGCTTCGGGAGGGCGGCAGATACGCAGTATTTT,CATSFGRAADTQYF
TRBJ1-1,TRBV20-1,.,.,TGCAGTGCTCAACAGCGGGGGGAAGCTTTCTTT,CSAQQRGEAFF
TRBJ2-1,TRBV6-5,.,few,TGTGCCAGCAGTTACTGGAGGGAGTACTACAATGAGCAGTTCTTC,CASSYWREYYNEQFF
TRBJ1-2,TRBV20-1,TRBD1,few,TGCAGTGCGGACCCAACAGGGGGGGGTGGCTATGGCTACACCTTC,CSADPTGGGGYGYTF
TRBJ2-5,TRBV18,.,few,TGTGCCAGCTCACCACCGTCCACGGGCCAAGAGACCCAGTACTTC,CASSPPSTGQETQYF
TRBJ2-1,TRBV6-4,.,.,TGTGCCACGGGACTTGAGAGCTCCTACAATGAGCAGTTCTTC,CATGLESSYNEQFF
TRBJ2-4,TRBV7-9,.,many,TGTGCCAGCAGCTTCGACAGGGCCAAAAACATTCAGTACTTC,CASSFDRAKNIQYF
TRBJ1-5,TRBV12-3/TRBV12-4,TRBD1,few,TGTGCCAGCAGTCCGGCCGGGACAGGGGTACAGCCCCAGCATTTT,CASSPAGTGVQPQHF
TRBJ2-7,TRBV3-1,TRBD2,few,TGTGCCAGCAGCCAAGCCGCGACTAGCGTCTACGAGCAGTACTTC,CASSQAATSVYEQYF
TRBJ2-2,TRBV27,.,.,TGTGCCAGCAGTTTATCTTGGGGACACCGAGGCCCCGGGGAGCTGTTTTTT,CASSLSWGHRGPGELFF
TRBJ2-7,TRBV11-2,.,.,TGTGCCAGCAGCTCCGGAGGGCGGTTCCTACGTCAGTACTTC,CASSSGGRFLRQYF
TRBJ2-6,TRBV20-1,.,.,TGCAGTGCCAGCAGAGGTCTGATCATGGCTGGGGCCAACGTCCTGACTTTC,CSASRGLIMAGANVLTF
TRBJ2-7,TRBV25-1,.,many,TGTGCCAGCAGCCGGGACATCTACGAGCAGTACTTC,CASSRDIYEQYF
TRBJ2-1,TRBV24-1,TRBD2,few,TGTGCCACCAGTGACCCCGGGACTAGCGAGTACAATGAGCAGTTCTTC,CATSDPGTSEYNEQFF
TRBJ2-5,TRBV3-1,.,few,TGTGCCAGCAGCCATCCAACAGGGCCCCGCCAAGAGACCCAGTACTTC,CASSHPTGPRQETQYF
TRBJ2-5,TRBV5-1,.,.,TGCGCCAGCAGCTTGGCCTCCAGGCAAGAGACCCAGTACTTC,CASSLASRQETQYF
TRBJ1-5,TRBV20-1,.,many,TGCAGTGCTATCTCCGGGCCGGGTCAGCCCCAGCATTTT,CSAISGPGQPQHF
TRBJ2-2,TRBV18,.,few,TGTGCCAGCTCACCACTTCAGGGAGACACCGGGGAGCTGTTTTTT,CASSPLQGDTGELFF
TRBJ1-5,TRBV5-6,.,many,TGTGCCAGCAGCTTGGTGGACCAGCCCCAGCATTTT,CASSLVDQPQHF
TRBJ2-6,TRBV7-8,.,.,TGTGCCAGCAGCCCCTCTGGTTCCAACGTCCTGACTTTC,CASSPSGSNVLTF
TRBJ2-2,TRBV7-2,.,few,TGTGCCAGCAGCTTAGAGCTGTCCCTCACCGGGGAGCTGTTTTTT,CASSLELSLTGELFF
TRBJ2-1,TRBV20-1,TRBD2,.,TGCAGTGCTAGAGATGGGACTAGACCCTACAATGAGCAGTTCTTC,CSARDGTRPYNEQFF
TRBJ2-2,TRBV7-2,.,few,TGTGCCAGCAGCACGCGGAACACCGGGGAGCTGTTTTTT,CASSTRNTGELFF
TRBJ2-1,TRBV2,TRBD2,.,TGTGCCAGCAGCTCTACCGTCGGATCCGGGACTAGCGGGAGTAATGAGCAGTTCTTC,CASSSTVGSGTSGSNEQFF
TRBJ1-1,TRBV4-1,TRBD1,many,TGCGCCAGCAGCCAACGCCTCAGACAGGGGGCGAACACTGAAGCTTTCTTT,CASSQRLRQGANTEAFF
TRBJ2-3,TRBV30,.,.,TGTGCCTGGGCGAGGGGGGCAGATACGCAGTATTTT,CAWARGADTQYF
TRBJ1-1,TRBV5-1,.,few,TGCGCCAGCAGCACTATACGATTGGGTAGCACTGAAGCTTTCTTT,CASSTIRLGSTEAFF
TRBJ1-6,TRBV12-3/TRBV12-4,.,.,TGTGCCAGCAGTTTAGGCCTAGGGACACCTGATTCACCCCTCCACTTT,CASSLGLGTPDSPLHF
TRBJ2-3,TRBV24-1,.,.,TGTGCCACCAGTGATTTAGCGAGCACAGATACGCAGTATTTT,CATSDLASTDTQYF
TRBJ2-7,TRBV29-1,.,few,TGCAGCGTCAAGCGGGACACCTACGAGCAGTACTTC,CSVKRDTYEQYF
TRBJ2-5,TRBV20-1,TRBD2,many,TGCAGTGCCAATCTCTGGACTAGCGGGAGACCTGGGGAGACCCAGTACTTC,CSANLWTSGRPGETQYF
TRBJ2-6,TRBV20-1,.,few,TGCAGTGCTAGAGTTCAGGGGACTGGGGCCAACGTCCTGACTTTC,CSARVQGTGANVLTF
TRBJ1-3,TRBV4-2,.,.,TGTGCCAGCAGCCAAGAGGCAAGCTACTCTGGAAACACCATATATTTT,CASSQEASYSGNTIYF
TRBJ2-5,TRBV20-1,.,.,TGCAGTGCTAGAGTCGGGGTCCCCGGTATTTCTGAGACCCAGTACTTC,CSARVGVPGISETQYF
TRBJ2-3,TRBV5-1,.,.,TGCGCCAGCCATTTAACAGGGTCAGGGGTAGATACGCAGTATTTT,CASHLTGSGVDTQYF
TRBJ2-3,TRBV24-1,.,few,TGTGCCACCAGTGAGCTGCGGGGACGCACAGATACGCAGTATTTT,CATSELRGRTDTQYF
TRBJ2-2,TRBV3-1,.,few,TGTGCCAGCAGCCTAACCGCGGCTGGGGAGCTGTTTTTT,CASSLTAAGELFF